The rows below give T cell receptor beta chains drawn from one sample of a study of blood T cell repertoires in COVID-19. TCRdb keeps only in-frame clones here, not all; method: immunoSEQ multiplex PCR. The repertoire holds hundreds of thousands of clones, with approximately 90% as singletons. The sample comprised PBMCs or T cells enriched from blood (not recorded which). The source is a young woman who had been exposed to COVID-19. Both conserved end residues are part of each CDR3. The order of the fields is clone size, V gene, J gene, D gene, CDR3 DNA, CDR3 protein. D genes are given only for firm matches. Rows give clone size only sometimes, using once, few, many, or a class for an expanded clone.

abundance: NA
v_gene: TRBV3-1/TRBV3-2
j_gene: TRBJ1-1
d_gene: TRBD1
CDR3nt: TGTGCCAGCAGCCCAGCTCAGGGGGACGCTTTCTTT
CDR3aa: CASSPAQGDAFF

abundance: once
v_gene: TRBV19
j_gene: TRBJ1-2
d_gene: TRBD1
CDR3nt: TGTGCCAGTAGTACCTGGCAGGGGGCAGGGGACTATGGCTACACCTTC
CDR3aa: CASSTWQGAGDYGYTF

abundance: NA
v_gene: TRBV6-5
j_gene: TRBJ1-6
d_gene: TRBD1
CDR3nt: TGTGCCAGCACCACCGGGACAGGGTATATTGCACCCCTCCACTTT
CDR3aa: CASTTGTGYIAPLHF

abundance: NA
v_gene: TRBV6-2/TRBV6-3
j_gene: TRBJ1-5
d_gene: NA
CDR3nt: TGTGCCAGCAGTTACCGGGGACAATCTTACCAGCATTTT
CDR3aa: CASSYRGQSYQHF

abundance: few
v_gene: TRBV3-1/TRBV3-2
j_gene: TRBJ2-5
d_gene: TRBD2
CDR3nt: TGTGCCAGCAGGCCTAAAGGGACTAGACAAGAGACCCAGTACTTC
CDR3aa: CASRPKGTRQETQYF

abundance: NA
v_gene: TRBV19
j_gene: TRBJ2-7
d_gene: NA
CDR3nt: TGTGCCAGTAGTATGGCAGGGCCTGTCAACGAGCAGTACTTC
CDR3aa: CASSMAGPVNEQYF

abundance: NA
v_gene: TRBV11-2
j_gene: TRBJ1-2
d_gene: TRBD1
CDR3nt: TGTGCCAGCAGCTTAGATCCCGGGACAGCCTTC
CDR3aa: CASSLDPGTAF

abundance: NA
v_gene: TRBV4-2
j_gene: TRBJ1-5
d_gene: TRBD1
CDR3nt: TGTGCCAGCAGCCAAGATCGCTCCGGGACAGGGCATAGCAATCAGCCCCAGCATTTT
CDR3aa: CASSQDRSGTGHSNQPQHF

abundance: NA
v_gene: TRBV9
j_gene: TRBJ2-3
d_gene: NA
CDR3nt: TGTGCCAGCAGCGCGAGGGGGTCCCTCGGCACAGATACGCAGTATTTT
CDR3aa: CASSARGSLGTDTQYF

abundance: NA
v_gene: TRBV7-3
j_gene: TRBJ2-2
d_gene: TRBD1
CDR3nt: TGTGCCAGCAGCCCCCAGGGACAGTACACCGGGGAGCTGTTTTTT
CDR3aa: CASSPQGQYTGELFF

abundance: few
v_gene: TRBV19
j_gene: TRBJ2-1
d_gene: TRBD2
CDR3nt: TGTGCCAGTAGTATAGATCTGTCTAGCGGCTCTCACAATGAGCAGTTCTTC
CDR3aa: CASSIDLSSGSHNEQFF

abundance: NA
v_gene: TRBV5-4
j_gene: TRBJ2-7
d_gene: NA
CDR3nt: TGTGCCAGCAGCGCGACGGGGGGCGGTTCCTACGAGCAGTACTTC
CDR3aa: CASSATGGGSYEQYF

abundance: NA
v_gene: TRBV11-2
j_gene: TRBJ2-2
d_gene: NA
CDR3nt: TGTGCCAGCAGCTTAGGACAGGCATCATTCACCGGGGAGCTGTTTTTT
CDR3aa: CASSLGQASFTGELFF

abundance: NA
v_gene: TRBV29-1
j_gene: TRBJ1-2
d_gene: NA
CDR3nt: TGCAGCGTGGGAGGGCTAGGTGGCTACACCTTC
CDR3aa: CSVGGLGGYTF

abundance: NA
v_gene: TRBV28
j_gene: TRBJ1-2
d_gene: TRBD1
CDR3nt: TGTGCCAGCAGGCGGACAGGAAACTTCTATGGCTACACCTTC
CDR3aa: CASRRTGNFYGYTF

abundance: NA
v_gene: TRBV6-5
j_gene: TRBJ2-5
d_gene: NA
CDR3nt: TGTGCCAGCAGTTACTCGAGGGCGCCACAGTCGGAGACCCAGTACTTC
CDR3aa: CASSYSRAPQSETQYF

abundance: once
v_gene: TRBV4-2
j_gene: TRBJ1-1
d_gene: NA
CDR3nt: TGTGCCAGCAGCCAAAGCGGCACTGAAGCTTTCTTT
CDR3aa: CASSQSGTEAFF

abundance: NA
v_gene: TRBV11-2
j_gene: TRBJ2-7
d_gene: TRBD2
CDR3nt: TGTGCCAGCAGCTTAGAACTAGCGGACTCCTACGAGCAGTACTTC
CDR3aa: CASSLELADSYEQYF

abundance: NA
v_gene: TRBV19
j_gene: TRBJ1-6
d_gene: NA
CDR3nt: TGTGCCAGTAGTATCAGGGCCCGGAATAATTCACCCCTCCACTTT
CDR3aa: CASSIRARNNSPLHF

abundance: NA
v_gene: TRBV27
j_gene: TRBJ1-2
d_gene: TRBD1
CDR3nt: TGTGCCAGCAGTGGACAGGGCCGGGGCTACACCTTC
CDR3aa: CASSGQGRGYTF

abundance: NA
v_gene: TRBV2
j_gene: TRBJ1-2
d_gene: TRBD1
CDR3nt: TGTGCCAGCAGAGGACAGGGGGCGAGGAATGGCTACACCTTC
CDR3aa: CASRGQGARNGYTF

abundance: once
v_gene: TRBV7-3
j_gene: TRBJ2-3
d_gene: TRBD2
CDR3nt: TGTGCCAGCAGCTCCCGCGGGGGGGCCAGGGATACGCAGTATTTT
CDR3aa: CASSSRGGARDTQYF

abundance: NA
v_gene: TRBV24-1
j_gene: TRBJ2-1
d_gene: NA
CDR3nt: TGTGCCACCAGTGATCCTCGCCGGGACATTAGGGAGGGGGAGCAGTTCTTC
CDR3aa: CATSDPRRDIREGEQFF

abundance: NA
v_gene: TRBV4-1
j_gene: TRBJ2-7
d_gene: NA
CDR3nt: TGCGCCAGCAGCCAAAGTCAGGGGCTCAACGAGCAGTACTTC
CDR3aa: CASSQSQGLNEQYF

abundance: NA
v_gene: TRBV28
j_gene: TRBJ2-5
d_gene: NA
CDR3nt: TGTGCCAGCAGCGACCCCCGCTCGGGGTTTGAGACCCAGTACTTC
CDR3aa: CASSDPRSGFETQYF

abundance: NA
v_gene: TRBV28
j_gene: TRBJ1-2
d_gene: TRBD1
CDR3nt: TGTGCCAGCAGACCGTGGACAGGTGGGAACTATGGCTACACCTTC
CDR3aa: CASRPWTGGNYGYTF

abundance: NA
v_gene: TRBV7-9
j_gene: TRBJ2-2
d_gene: TRBD2
CDR3nt: TGTGCCAGCAGCTTACGACTAGCGGGGGGGTTCGCGAACACCGGGGAGCTGTTTTTT
CDR3aa: CASSLRLAGGFANTGELFF

abundance: NA
v_gene: TRBV10-3
j_gene: TRBJ1-5
d_gene: NA
CDR3nt: TGTGCCATCAGTGAGCGGGCAGGGGACCGGCAGCCCCAGCATTTT
CDR3aa: CAISERAGDRQPQHF

abundance: NA
v_gene: TRBV5-1
j_gene: TRBJ1-6
d_gene: NA
CDR3nt: TGCGCCAGCAGCGCCAGACAGAGCTCCTATAATTCACCCCTCCACTTT
CDR3aa: CASSARQSSYNSPLHF

abundance: NA
v_gene: TRBV6-5
j_gene: TRBJ2-4
d_gene: TRBD1
CDR3nt: TGTGCCAGCAGTTACGGGACAGGGGCCAAAAACATTCAGTACTTC
CDR3aa: CASSYGTGAKNIQYF

abundance: NA
v_gene: TRBV3-1/TRBV3-2
j_gene: TRBJ1-2
d_gene: TRBD1
CDR3nt: TGTGCCAGCAGCCGCGGACAGGGGGCCGACTATGGCTACACCTTC
CDR3aa: CASSRGQGADYGYTF

abundance: NA
v_gene: TRBV7-8
j_gene: TRBJ1-5
d_gene: NA
CDR3nt: TGTGCCAGCAGCTTAGATACAGAGATGGAGCCCCAGCATTTT
CDR3aa: CASSLDTEMEPQHF